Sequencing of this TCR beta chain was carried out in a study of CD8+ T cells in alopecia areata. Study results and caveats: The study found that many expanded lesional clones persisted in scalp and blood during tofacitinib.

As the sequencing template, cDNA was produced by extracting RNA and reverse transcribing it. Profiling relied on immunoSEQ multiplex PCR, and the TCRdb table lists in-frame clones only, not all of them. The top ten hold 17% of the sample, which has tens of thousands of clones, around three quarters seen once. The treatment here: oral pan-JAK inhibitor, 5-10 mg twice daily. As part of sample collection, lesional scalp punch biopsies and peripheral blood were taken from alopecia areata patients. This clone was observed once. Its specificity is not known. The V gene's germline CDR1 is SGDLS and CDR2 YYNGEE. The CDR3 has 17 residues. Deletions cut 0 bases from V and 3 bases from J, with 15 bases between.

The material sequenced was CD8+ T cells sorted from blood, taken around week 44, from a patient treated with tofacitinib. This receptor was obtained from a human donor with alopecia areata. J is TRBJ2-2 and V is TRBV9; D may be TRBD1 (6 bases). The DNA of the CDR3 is TGTGCCAGCAGCGTAGTCCTGACAGGTCTGGACACCGGGGAGCTGTTTTTT. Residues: CASSVVLTGLDTGELFF. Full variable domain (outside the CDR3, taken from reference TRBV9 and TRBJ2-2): DSGVTQTPKHLITATGQRVTLRCSPRSGDLSVYWYQQSLDQGLQFLIQYYNGEERAKGNILERFSAQQFPDLHSELNLSSLELGDSALYFCASSVVLTGLDTGELFFGEGSRLTVL.